These T cell receptor beta chains were read from a single sample in a study of cytomegalovirus exposure and HLA in healthy donors. TCRdb keeps only in-frame clones here, not all; method: immunoSEQ multiplex PCR. Of over 60,000 clones in the sample, around 96% are singletons; the top ten hold 4.5%. The sample comprised PBMCs. The source of these receptors is a woman aged 18-35 years in good health and CMV-seropositive. Each CDR3 is given with its conserved first and last residue. Fields, in order: CDR3 protein, CDR3 DNA, D gene, V gene, J gene, clone size. D genes are given only for firm matches. Where a row states a size, it is once, few, many or the class of an expanded clone; other rows omit it.

CDR3 protein: CSVELGREGYNEQFF
CDR3 DNA: TGCAGCGTTGAACTTGGGCGGGAGGGGTACAATGAGCAGTTCTTC
D gene: TRBD2
V gene: TRBV29-1
J gene: TRBJ2-1
clone size: .

CDR3 protein: CASSSRTEGYGYTF
CDR3 DNA: TGTGCCAGCAGCTCTAGGACAGAGGGATATGGCTACACCTTC
D gene: .
V gene: TRBV5-4
J gene: TRBJ1-2
clone size: .

CDR3 protein: CASSPGLRVGDEQFF
CDR3 DNA: TGTGCCAGCAGTCCGGGACTCCGCGTGGGCGATGAGCAGTTCTTC
D gene: .
V gene: TRBV7-2
J gene: TRBJ2-1
clone size: .

CDR3 protein: CASSLYTSGSSDEQFF
CDR3 DNA: TGTGCCAGCAGTTTATACACTAGCGGGAGTTCGGATGAGCAGTTCTTC
D gene: TRBD2
V gene: TRBV28
J gene: TRBJ2-1
clone size: .

CDR3 protein: CASRGHLQETQYF
CDR3 DNA: TGTGCCAGCAGAGGACACCTCCAAGAGACCCAGTACTTC
D gene: .
V gene: TRBV27
J gene: TRBJ2-5
clone size: few

CDR3 protein: CATGTSGSAYNEQFF
CDR3 DNA: TGTGCCACCGGGACTAGCGGGAGTGCGTACAATGAGCAGTTCTTC
D gene: TRBD2
V gene: TRBV5-6
J gene: TRBJ2-1
clone size: .

CDR3 protein: CASSYQGGSGNTIYF
CDR3 DNA: TGCGCCAGCAGCTATCAGGGCGGCTCTGGAAACACCATATATTTT
D gene: .
V gene: TRBV5-1
J gene: TRBJ1-3
clone size: .

CDR3 protein: CANPGTSGRARGYEQYF
CDR3 DNA: TGTGCCAACCCCGGGACTAGCGGGAGGGCCCGCGGCTACGAGCAGTACTTC
D gene: TRBD2
V gene: TRBV7-9
J gene: TRBJ2-7
clone size: .

CDR3 protein: CASSKPGQASYEQYF
CDR3 DNA: TGTGCCAGCAGCAAACCGGGACAGGCAAGTTACGAGCAGTACTTC
D gene: TRBD1
V gene: TRBV14
J gene: TRBJ2-7
clone size: .

CDR3 protein: CAWRGGKTNTGELFF
CDR3 DNA: TGTGCCTGGAGGGGGGGAAAAACGAACACCGGGGAGCTGTTTTTT
D gene: .
V gene: TRBV30
J gene: TRBJ2-2
clone size: .

CDR3 protein: CASSEYTSGIIAKNIQYF
CDR3 DNA: TGTGCCAGCAGTGAATATACTAGCGGGATCATAGCCAAAAACATTCAGTACTTC
D gene: TRBD2
V gene: TRBV2
J gene: TRBJ2-4
clone size: .

CDR3 protein: CATSGGPGGRETQYF
CDR3 DNA: TGTGCCACCAGCGGCGGCCCAGGGGGCCGTGAGACCCAGTACTTC
D gene: TRBD1
V gene: TRBV15
J gene: TRBJ2-5
clone size: .

CDR3 protein: CASSSQGEAKNIQYF
CDR3 DNA: TGTGCCAGCAGTTCACAGGGGGAAGCCAAAAACATTCAGTACTTC
D gene: TRBD1
V gene: TRBV28
J gene: TRBJ2-4
clone size: .

CDR3 protein: CASSPDRVPETQYF
CDR3 DNA: TGCGCCAGCAGCCCGGATCGGGTTCCCGAGACCCAGTACTTC
D gene: .
V gene: TRBV5-1
J gene: TRBJ2-5
clone size: .

CDR3 protein: CAARLESGSNQPQHF
CDR3 DNA: TGTGCCGCCCGACTAGAGTCAGGTAGCAATCAGCCCCAGCATTTT
D gene: .
V gene: TRBV28
J gene: TRBJ1-5
clone size: .

CDR3 protein: CASSEASPREQYF
CDR3 DNA: TGTGCCAGCAGTGAAGCGTCCCCGCGGGAGCAGTACTTC
D gene: .
V gene: TRBV2
J gene: TRBJ2-7
clone size: .

CDR3 protein: CASSSIIGAHYNEQFF
CDR3 DNA: TGTGCCAGCAGCTCTATTATAGGGGCCCACTACAATGAGCAGTTCTTC
D gene: .
V gene: TRBV7-9
J gene: TRBJ2-1
clone size: .

CDR3 protein: CASFRGPTTEAFF
CDR3 DNA: TGCGCCAGCTTTAGGGGGCCAACGACGGAAGCTTTCTTT
D gene: TRBD1
V gene: TRBV5-1
J gene: TRBJ1-1
clone size: .

CDR3 protein: CASSLGQQETQYF
CDR3 DNA: TGTGCCAGCTCACTTGGACAACAAGAGACCCAGTACTTC
D gene: .
V gene: TRBV18
J gene: TRBJ2-5
clone size: .

CDR3 protein: CASSSGTSGYEQYF
CDR3 DNA: TGTGCCAGCAGTTCCGGGACTAGCGGCTACGAGCAGTACTTC
D gene: TRBD2
V gene: TRBV27
J gene: TRBJ2-7
clone size: .

CDR3 protein: CASSPTAGEIYNEQFF
CDR3 DNA: TGTGCCAGCAGTCCCACGGCAGGGGAAATCTACAATGAGCAGTTCTTC
D gene: .
V gene: TRBV7-9
J gene: TRBJ2-1
clone size: .

CDR3 protein: CASSTEYEQYF
CDR3 DNA: TGTGCCAGCAGTACAGAATACGAGCAGTACTTC
D gene: .
V gene: TRBV28
J gene: TRBJ2-7
clone size: .

CDR3 protein: CATTLRENEKLFF
CDR3 DNA: TGTGCCACCACCCTAAGGGAGAATGAAAAACTGTTTTTT
D gene: .
V gene: TRBV6-1
J gene: TRBJ1-4
clone size: .

CDR3 protein: CASSQGHQPQHF
CDR3 DNA: TGTGCCAGTAGCCAGGGCCATCAGCCCCAGCATTTT
D gene: .
V gene: TRBV19
J gene: TRBJ1-5
clone size: .

CDR3 protein: CASSFLGLAGAYEQYF
CDR3 DNA: TGTGCCAGCAGTTTCCTGGGGCTAGCGGGAGCGTACGAGCAGTACTTC
D gene: TRBD2
V gene: TRBV28
J gene: TRBJ2-7
clone size: .